This T cell receptor (beta chain) was found in a study of cytomegalovirus exposure and HLA in healthy donors. Study conclusions and caveats: The study flagged some 170 TCR beta chains as cytomegalovirus-associated. Later analysis associated a missense DCLRE1C variant with TCR beta V- and J-gene trimming.

Healthy bone marrow donors made up the donor group. The CDR3 extends over 13 amino acids. V was clipped by 8 bases and J by 3 bases, with 13 bases between them. The germline CDR1 and CDR2 sequences are MNHEY and SMNVEV (reference sequence). This clone has just one count. Its specificity is unknown. PCR involved 60 Vbeta and 13 Jbeta primers. Original analysis: A later analysis counted approximately 88 million unique TCR beta chains, some 10 million shared. TCRdb's copy holds only in-frame clones and misses some; the assay was immunoSEQ multiplex PCR. The DNA was the basis for D and trimming; V, J and clone size are from that table. The table records 190,000 or so clones, around 83% of them present only once.

The sequenced material came from PBMCs. The origin of this receptor is a woman between 50 and 59 years old in good health and CMV-seropositive. The J gene is TRBJ2-5, the V gene TRBV27, with a tentative D call TRBD2 (6 bases). The CDR3 region has the DNA TGTGCCAGCGCCCGCGGGACGGAAGAGACCCAGTACTTC. It translates to CASARGTEETQYF.